These 12 T cell receptor beta chains were sequenced from one sample in a study of T cell changes during pregnancy in multiple sclerosis. The table came from immunoSEQ multiplex PCR; TCRdb's copy has only in-frame clones and leaves some out. The sample has 30,000 to 35,000 clones, about nine tenths seen once. Here the sequenced sample was CD4+ T cells from peripheral blood mononuclear cells, taken in the second trimester of pregnancy. The receptors originated from a female donor in good health, enrolled as a control in a pregnancy study.

The chain uses TRBV5-6 and TRBJ1-4; D perhaps matches TRBD1 (5 bases). CDR1 SGHDT and CDR2 YYEEEE come from the germline V gene. Trimming left V 2 bases short and J 13 bases short, with 21 bases between. The CDR3 runs 15 residues. The CDR3 loop reads CASSFRAGRKSVLFF. The DNA for the CDR3 is TGTGCCAGCAGCTTTAGGGCAGGGCGCAAATCGGTACTGTTTTTT.

V is TRBV11-2 and J is TRBJ2-1, with 8 bases that match TRBD2. With 8 bases clipped from V and 7 bases from J, the junction kept 13 bases outside the gene matches. The CDR3 runs to 15 residues. The germline gives CDR1 SGHAT, CDR2 FQNNGV. The CDR3 region is CASVQGTGGFNEQFF. The CDR3, as DNA: TGTGCCAGCGTTCAGGGGACGGGGGGGTTTAATGAGCAGTTCTTC.

V and J are TRBV6-5 and TRBJ2-1, with 8 positions matching TRBD2. The CDR3 extends over 15 amino acids. V lost 5 bases and J lost 4; bases outside the gene matches: 7. Germline V gene lookup returns CDR1 MNHEY and CDR2 SVGAGI. The CDR3 protein is CASSRASGPYNEQFF. In DNA, the CDR3 is TGTGCCAGCAGTAGGGCTAGCGGGCCATACAATGAGCAGTTCTTC.

The chain employs TRBV2 and TRBJ2-5, with 12 bases that match TRBD1. Per the germline V gene, CDR1 is SNHLY and CDR2 is FYNNEI. Trimming cost V 6 bases and J 6 bases; bases outside gene matches: 11. This CDR3 spans 16 amino acids. CDR3: CASRPGQGARWKTQYF. Here the CDR3 DNA reads TGTGCCAGCAGACCGGGACAGGGGGCGAGATGGAAGACCCAGTACTTC.

The chain couples TRBV6-1 to TRBJ1-4; D gene ambiguous. Germline loops: CDR1 MNHNS, CDR2 SASEGT. The V end was cut by 3 bases, the J end by 6 bases, with 14 bases between. CDR3 size: 15 residues. CDR3 protein: CASSEVPGADEKLFF. The CDR3 DNA reads as TGTGCCAGCAGTGAGGTCCCAGGAGCGGATGAAAAACTGTTTTTT.

The chain has TRBV18 and TRBJ2-7, with D tentatively TRBD1 (6 bases). The V gene's germline CDR1 is KGHSH and CDR2 LQKENI. V lost 2 bases, J lost 4 bases, and 9 bases lay in between. This CDR3 has 13 amino acids. CDR3 sequence: CASSPNRDYEQYF. CDR3 DNA: TGTGCCAGCTCACCAAACAGGGATTACGAGCAGTACTTC.

The chain joins TRBV27 to TRBJ2-6, with 8 bases aligning to TRBD1. The CDR3 runs 17 residues. Per germline, CDR1 MNHEY and CDR2 SMNVEV (reference sequence). V gave up 3 bases and J gave up 2 bases; unmatched junction bases: 6. The CDR3 DNA follows: TGTGCCAGCAGTTTGGGCAGGGGGCGCCCTGGGGCCAACGTCCTGACTTTC. Its protein product is CASSLGRGRPGANVLTF. The whole variable domain, remainder taken from reference TRBV27 and TRBJ2-6, is EAQVTQNPRYLITVTGKKLTVTCSQNMNHEYMSWYRQDPGLGLRQIYYSMNVEVTDKGDVPEGYKVSRKEKRNFPLILESPSPNQTSLYFCASSLGRGRPGANVLTFGAGSRLTVL.

The J gene is TRBJ1-5, the V gene TRBV27; 9 bases align to TRBD1. Germline assignment: CDR1 MNHEY and CDR2 SMNVEV (reference sequence). Trimming at V came to 5 bases and at J to 4 bases, leaving 3 bases not matched to a gene. This CDR3 comprises 14 residues. CDR3 residues: CASSGGTGNQPQHF. The CDR3, as DNA: TGTGCCAGCAGTGGAGGGACAGGGAATCAGCCCCAGCATTTT.

The sample holds one count of this clone. This chain connects TRBV7-8 to TRBJ1-3; 9 bases match TRBD1. Germline lookup yields CDR1 SGHVS and CDR2 FQNEAQ. The CDR3 totals 16 residues. With 6 bases clipped from V and 0 bases from J, the junction kept 6 bases outside the gene matches. Here the CDR3 reads CASRGQGTFSGNTIYF. The CDR3 nucleotides are TGTGCCAGCAGGGGACAGGGAACATTCTCTGGAAACACCATATATTTT.

The V and J genes are TRBV5-1 and TRBJ2-1, with D unresolved. Between the trimmed V and J ends, which lost 4 bases and 1 base, there was a span of 9 bases. From germline, CDR1 is SGHRS and CDR2 YFSETQ. The length of the CDR3 is 14 residues. CDR3 residues: CASSLTMSYNEQFF. The DNA for the CDR3 is TGCGCCAGCAGCCTTACTATGTCCTACAATGAGCAGTTCTTC.

This clone was recorded once. This chain uses TRBV6-6 with TRBJ1-2; TRBD1 is a possible D gene (5 bases). The germline V gene encodes CDR1 MNHNY and CDR2 SVGAGI (reference sequence). V lost 5 bases, J lost 4 bases, and 14 bases lay in between. The CDR3 has 14 residues. This CDR3 is CASSPDRNLYGYTF. As DNA, the CDR3 is TGTGCCAGCAGTCCAGACAGAAACCTCTATGGCTACACCTTC.

The V and J genes are TRBV30 and TRBJ1-5; 9 bases are a match to TRBD1. J gave up 4 bases and V 2 bases, and 12 bases lay outside the gene matches. Germline CDR1 reads GTSNPN; CDR2 reads SVGIG (reference sequence). The CDR3 loop spans 17 amino acids. CDR3 residues: CAWSPPLEQGANQPQHF. For the CDR3, the DNA is TGTGCCTGGAGTCCCCCACTAGAACAGGGGGCGAATCAGCCCCAGCATTTT.